This T cell receptor (beta chain) comes out of a study of early T cells in non-severe SARS-CoV-2 infection. The overall study: Sequencing targeted bulk RNA from unsorted whole blood, leaving chains unpaired.

CDR1 is LGHNT and CDR2 is FRNRAP in the germline V gene. This CDR3 contains 15 residues. The V and J ends lost 8 bases and 0 bases, in that order; junction bases with no gene match: 8. Points from the study as a whole: Private and CD4 specificities were missed by VDJdb matching, skewed to anti-spike CD8.

In its sample, this clonotype was seen many times. Its antigen is unknown. Unique molecular identifiers were added to individual cDNA molecules. MiXCR, run by TCRdb on the 5' RACE reads, gives a single entry per CDR3 protein. The sample includes tens of thousands of distinct CDR3 sequences, 10% to 15% seen only once; the top ten take approximately 4.8%. Material for sequencing was whole blood. The clonotype comes from an adult who was a healthcare worker with PCR-confirmed SARS-CoV-2 infection or an uninfected control (not recorded which). The chain is built from TRBV12-5 and TRBJ2-3; 7 bases match TRBD1. CDR3 in amino acids: CASRQGFASTDTQYF. CDR3 bases: TGTGCTAGTCGACAGGGATTCGCTAGCACAGATACGCAGTATTTT.